This T cell receptor beta chain was captured by sequencing in a study of cytomegalovirus exposure and HLA in healthy donors. Generated by immunoSEQ multiplex PCR, the TCRdb table keeps only in-frame clones and is missing some. The data hold around 60,000 clones, with about 96% observed a single time. Germline V lookup: CDR1 MNHNY, CDR2 SVGAGI (reference sequence). Trimming stripped 5 bases from V and 1 base from J, with 11 bases between. This CDR3 is built from 14 residues. The chain combines TRBV6-6 with TRBJ2-5; D might be TRBD2 (5 bases). Sequencing was done on a sample of PBMCs. The receptor's source is a woman younger than 30 in good health and CMV-seronegative. The CDR3 region is CASSNGLAQETQYF. The CDR3 coding sequence is TGTGCCAGCAGTAACGGTCTAGCCCAAGAGACCCAGTACTTC.